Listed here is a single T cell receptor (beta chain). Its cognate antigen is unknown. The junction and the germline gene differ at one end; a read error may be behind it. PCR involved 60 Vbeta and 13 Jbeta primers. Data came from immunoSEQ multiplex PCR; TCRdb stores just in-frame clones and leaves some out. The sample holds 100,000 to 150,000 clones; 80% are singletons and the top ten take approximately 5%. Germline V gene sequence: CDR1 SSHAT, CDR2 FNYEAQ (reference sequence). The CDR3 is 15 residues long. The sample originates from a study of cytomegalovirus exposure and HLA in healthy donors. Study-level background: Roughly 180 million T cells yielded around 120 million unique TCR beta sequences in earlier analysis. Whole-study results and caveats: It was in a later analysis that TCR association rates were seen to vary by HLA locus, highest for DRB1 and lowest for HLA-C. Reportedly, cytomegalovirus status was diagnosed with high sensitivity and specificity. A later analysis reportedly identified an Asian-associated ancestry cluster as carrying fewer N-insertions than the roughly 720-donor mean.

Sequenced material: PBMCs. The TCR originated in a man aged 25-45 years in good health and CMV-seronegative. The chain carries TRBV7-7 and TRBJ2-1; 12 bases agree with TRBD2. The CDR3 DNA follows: TGTGCTAGCAGCTATCTAGCGGGGGGGCCTAGTGAGCAGTTCTTC. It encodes CASSYLAGGPSEQFF.